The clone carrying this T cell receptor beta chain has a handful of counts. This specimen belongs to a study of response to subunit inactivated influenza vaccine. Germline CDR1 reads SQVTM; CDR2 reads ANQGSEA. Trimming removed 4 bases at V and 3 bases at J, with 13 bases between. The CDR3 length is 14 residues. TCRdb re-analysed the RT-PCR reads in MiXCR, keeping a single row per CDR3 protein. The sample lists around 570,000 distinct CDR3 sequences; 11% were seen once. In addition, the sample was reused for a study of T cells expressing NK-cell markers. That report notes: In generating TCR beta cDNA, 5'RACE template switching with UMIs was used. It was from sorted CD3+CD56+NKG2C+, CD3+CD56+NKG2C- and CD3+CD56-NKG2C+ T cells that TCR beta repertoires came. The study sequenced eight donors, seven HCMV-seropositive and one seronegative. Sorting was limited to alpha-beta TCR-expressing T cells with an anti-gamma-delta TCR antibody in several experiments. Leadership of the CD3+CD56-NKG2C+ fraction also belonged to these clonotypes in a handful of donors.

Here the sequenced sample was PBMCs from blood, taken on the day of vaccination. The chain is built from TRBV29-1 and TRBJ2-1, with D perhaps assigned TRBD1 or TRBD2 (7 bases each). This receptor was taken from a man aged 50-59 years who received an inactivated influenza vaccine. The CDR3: CSVGRGGGYNEQFF. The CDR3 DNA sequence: TGCAGCGTTGGCAGGGGGGGGGGCTACAATGAGCAGTTCTTC.